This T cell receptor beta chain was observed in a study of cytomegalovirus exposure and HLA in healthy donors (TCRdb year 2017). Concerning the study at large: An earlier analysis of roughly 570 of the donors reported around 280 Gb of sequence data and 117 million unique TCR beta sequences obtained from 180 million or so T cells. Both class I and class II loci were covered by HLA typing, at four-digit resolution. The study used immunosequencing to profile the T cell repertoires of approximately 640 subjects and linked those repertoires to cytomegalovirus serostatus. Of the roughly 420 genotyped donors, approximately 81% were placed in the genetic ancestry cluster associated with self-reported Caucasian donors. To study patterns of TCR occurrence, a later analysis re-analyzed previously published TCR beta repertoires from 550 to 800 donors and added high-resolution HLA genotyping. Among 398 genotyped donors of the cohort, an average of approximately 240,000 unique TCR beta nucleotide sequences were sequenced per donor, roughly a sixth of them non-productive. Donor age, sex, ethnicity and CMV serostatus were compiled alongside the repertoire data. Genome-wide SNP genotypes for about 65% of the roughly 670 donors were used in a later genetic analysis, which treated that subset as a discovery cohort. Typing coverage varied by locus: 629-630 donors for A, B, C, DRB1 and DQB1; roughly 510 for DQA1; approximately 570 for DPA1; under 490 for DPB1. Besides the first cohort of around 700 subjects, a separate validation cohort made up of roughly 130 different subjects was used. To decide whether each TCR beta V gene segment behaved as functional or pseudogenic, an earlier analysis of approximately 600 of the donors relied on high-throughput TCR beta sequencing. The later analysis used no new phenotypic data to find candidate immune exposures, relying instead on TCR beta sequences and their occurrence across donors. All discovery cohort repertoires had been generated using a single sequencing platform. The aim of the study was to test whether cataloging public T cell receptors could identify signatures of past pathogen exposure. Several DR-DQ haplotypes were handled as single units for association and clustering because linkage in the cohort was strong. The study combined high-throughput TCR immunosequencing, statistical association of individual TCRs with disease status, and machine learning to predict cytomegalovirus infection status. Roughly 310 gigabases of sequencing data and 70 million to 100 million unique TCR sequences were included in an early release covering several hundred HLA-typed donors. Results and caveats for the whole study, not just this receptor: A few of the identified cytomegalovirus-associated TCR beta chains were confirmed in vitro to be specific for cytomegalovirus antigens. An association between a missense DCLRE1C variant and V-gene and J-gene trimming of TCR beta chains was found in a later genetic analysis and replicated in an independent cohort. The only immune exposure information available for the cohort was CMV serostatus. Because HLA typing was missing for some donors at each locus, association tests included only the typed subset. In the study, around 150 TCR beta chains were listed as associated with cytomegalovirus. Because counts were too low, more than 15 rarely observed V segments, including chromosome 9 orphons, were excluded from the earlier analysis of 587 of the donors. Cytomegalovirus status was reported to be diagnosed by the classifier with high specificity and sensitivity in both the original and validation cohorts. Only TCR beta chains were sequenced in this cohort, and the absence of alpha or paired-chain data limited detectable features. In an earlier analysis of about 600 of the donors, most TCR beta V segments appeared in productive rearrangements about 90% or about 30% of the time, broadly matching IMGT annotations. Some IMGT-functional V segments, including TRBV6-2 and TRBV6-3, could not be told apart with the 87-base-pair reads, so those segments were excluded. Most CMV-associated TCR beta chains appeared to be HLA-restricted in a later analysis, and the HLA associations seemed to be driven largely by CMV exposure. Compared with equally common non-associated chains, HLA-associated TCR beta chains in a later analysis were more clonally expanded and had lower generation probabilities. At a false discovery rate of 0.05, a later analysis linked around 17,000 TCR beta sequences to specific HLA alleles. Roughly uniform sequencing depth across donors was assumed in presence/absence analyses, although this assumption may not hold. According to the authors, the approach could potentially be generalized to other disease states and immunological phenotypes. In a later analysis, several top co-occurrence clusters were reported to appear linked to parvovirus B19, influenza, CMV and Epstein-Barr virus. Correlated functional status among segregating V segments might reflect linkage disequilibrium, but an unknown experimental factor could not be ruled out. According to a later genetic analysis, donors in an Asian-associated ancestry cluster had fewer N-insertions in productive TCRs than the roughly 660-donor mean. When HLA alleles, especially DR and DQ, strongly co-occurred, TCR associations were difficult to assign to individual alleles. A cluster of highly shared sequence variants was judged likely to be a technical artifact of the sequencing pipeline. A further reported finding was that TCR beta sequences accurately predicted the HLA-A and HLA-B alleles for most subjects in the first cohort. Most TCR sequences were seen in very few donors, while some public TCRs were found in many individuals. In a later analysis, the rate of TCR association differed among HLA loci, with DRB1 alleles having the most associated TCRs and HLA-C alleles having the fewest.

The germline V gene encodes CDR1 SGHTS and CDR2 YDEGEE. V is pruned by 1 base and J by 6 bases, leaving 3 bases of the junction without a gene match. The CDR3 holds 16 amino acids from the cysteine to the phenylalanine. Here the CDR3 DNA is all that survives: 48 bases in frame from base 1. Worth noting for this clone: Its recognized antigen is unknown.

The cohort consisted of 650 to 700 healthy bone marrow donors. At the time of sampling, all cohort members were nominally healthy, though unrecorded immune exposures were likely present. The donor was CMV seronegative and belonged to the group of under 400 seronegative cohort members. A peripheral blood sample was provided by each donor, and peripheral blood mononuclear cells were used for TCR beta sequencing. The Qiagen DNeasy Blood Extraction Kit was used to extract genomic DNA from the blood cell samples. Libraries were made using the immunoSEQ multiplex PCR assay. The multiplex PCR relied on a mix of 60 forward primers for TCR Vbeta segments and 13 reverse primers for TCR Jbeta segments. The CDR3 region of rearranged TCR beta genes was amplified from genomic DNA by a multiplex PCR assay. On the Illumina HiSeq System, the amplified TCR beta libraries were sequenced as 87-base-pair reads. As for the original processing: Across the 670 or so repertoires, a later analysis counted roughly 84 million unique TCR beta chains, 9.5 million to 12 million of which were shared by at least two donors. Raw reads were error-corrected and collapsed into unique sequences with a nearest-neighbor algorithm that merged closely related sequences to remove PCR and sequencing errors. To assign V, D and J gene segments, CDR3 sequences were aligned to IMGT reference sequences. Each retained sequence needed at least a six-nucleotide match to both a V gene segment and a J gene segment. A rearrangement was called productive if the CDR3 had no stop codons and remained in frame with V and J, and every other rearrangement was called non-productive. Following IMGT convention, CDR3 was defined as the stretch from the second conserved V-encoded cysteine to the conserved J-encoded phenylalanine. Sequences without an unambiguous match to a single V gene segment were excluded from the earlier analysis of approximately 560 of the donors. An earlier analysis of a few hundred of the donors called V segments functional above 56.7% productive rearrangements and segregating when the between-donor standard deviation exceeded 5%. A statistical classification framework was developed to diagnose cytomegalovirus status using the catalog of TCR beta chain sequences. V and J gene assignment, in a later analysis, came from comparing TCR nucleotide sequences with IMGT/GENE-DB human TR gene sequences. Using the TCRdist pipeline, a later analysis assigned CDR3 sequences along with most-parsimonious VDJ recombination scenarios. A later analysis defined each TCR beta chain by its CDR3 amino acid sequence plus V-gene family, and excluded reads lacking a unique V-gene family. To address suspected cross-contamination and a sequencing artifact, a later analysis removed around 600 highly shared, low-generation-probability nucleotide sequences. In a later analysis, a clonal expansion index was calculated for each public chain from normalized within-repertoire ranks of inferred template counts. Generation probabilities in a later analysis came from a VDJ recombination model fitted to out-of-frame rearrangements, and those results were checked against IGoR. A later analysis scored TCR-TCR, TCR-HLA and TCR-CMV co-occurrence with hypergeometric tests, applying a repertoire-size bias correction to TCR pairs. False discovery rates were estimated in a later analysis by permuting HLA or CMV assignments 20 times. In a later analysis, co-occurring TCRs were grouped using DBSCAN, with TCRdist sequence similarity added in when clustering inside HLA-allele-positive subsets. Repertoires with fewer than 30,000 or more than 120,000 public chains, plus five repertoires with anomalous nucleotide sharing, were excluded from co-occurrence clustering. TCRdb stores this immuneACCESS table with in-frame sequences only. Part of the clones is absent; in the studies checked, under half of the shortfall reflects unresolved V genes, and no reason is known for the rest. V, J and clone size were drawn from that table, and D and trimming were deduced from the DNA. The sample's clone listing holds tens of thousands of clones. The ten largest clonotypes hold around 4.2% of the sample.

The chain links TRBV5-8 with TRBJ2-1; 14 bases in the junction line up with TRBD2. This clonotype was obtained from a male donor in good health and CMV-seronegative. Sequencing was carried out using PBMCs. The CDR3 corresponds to CASSLRGLAGANEQFF. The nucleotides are TGTGCCAGCAGCTTGAGGGGACTAGCGGGAGCCAATGAGCAGTTCTTC.